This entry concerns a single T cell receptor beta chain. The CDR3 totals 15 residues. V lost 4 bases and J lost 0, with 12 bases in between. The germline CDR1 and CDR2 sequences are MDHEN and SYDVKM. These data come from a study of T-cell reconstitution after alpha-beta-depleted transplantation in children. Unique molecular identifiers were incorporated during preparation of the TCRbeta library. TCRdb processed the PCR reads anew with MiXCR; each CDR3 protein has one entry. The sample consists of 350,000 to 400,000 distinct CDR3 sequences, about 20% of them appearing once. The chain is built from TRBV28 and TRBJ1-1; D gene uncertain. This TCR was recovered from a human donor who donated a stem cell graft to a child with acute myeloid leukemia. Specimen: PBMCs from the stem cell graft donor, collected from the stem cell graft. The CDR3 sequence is CASSSLGPLNTEAFF. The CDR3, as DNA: TGTGCCAGCAGTTCTCTCGGACCGCTGAACACTGAAGCTTTCTTT. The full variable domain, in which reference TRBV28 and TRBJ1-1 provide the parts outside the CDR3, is DVKVTQSSRYLVKRTGEKVFLECVQDMDHENMFWYRQDPGLGLRLIYFSYDVKMKEKGDIPEGYSVSREKKERFSLILESASTNQTSMYLCASSSLGPLNTEAFFGQGTRLTVV.